Detailed here is one TCR beta chain. Antigen specificity is unknown. These data come from a study of CD8 T cell repertoires and HIV-1 epitope variants. Trimming removed 4 bases at V and 4 bases at J, with 11 bases between. The germline V gene has CDR1 SGHDT and CDR2 YYEEEE. The CDR3 has 13 residues. Clones were sequenced by immunoSEQ multiplex PCR, and TCRdb holds only the in-frame ones, with some missing. The sample yields roughly 5,000 clones, about three fifths seen once. The rearrangement uses TRBV5-6 and TRBJ1-2; D is undetermined. The clonotype comes from a male donor with HIV. Source material: cultured CD8+ T cells derived from PBMCs. The CDR3 sequence: CASSEGPLYGYTF. CDR3 coding DNA: TGTGCCAGCAGCGAAGGGCCTCTCTATGGCTACACCTTC. The complete variable domain, with remaining parts taken from reference TRBV5-6 and TRBJ1-2, reads DAGVTQSPTHLIKTRGQQVTLRCSPKSGHDTVSWYQQALGQGPQFIFQYYEEEERQRGNFPDRFSGHQFPNYSSELNVNALLLGDSALYLCASSEGPLYGYTFGSGTRLTVV.